Included here is one T cell receptor (beta chain) sequence, with context. Its matching antigen is unknown. TCRdb recomputed calls from the reads with MiXCR, one row per CDR3 protein. The data show hundreds of thousands of distinct CDR3 sequences, about a third seen once. This entry comes from a study of T cell repertoires in cytomegalovirus infection. About the research overall: Use of recently identified HLA-C-restricted and well-studied HLA-B-restricted CMV epitopes was part of the study. Indicated by public TCR beta signatures were CMV infection and matching HLA type. Study findings and constraints: Cumulated frequencies of public TCR beta families served to identify carriers of CMV plus the relevant HLA. Ex vivo responses were dominated by HLA-C-restricted CMV-specific TCR beta clonotypes.

The V and J ends lost 0 bases and 3 bases respectively, with 23 bases between them. The CDR3 is made up of 19 amino acids. Looked up from germline, CDR1 is LNHNV and CDR2 is YYDKDF (reference sequence). Specimen: cultured CD8+ T cells from PBMCs, collected from culture after CMV antigen stimulation. The sequence came from a human donor in good health (CMV status not recorded). Some clones in this sample may be carry-over from other donors' samples. J is TRBJ1-1 and V is TRBV15, with TRBD1 as a possible D gene (5 bases). CDR3 in amino acids: CATSRESPGWAGRDTEAFF. The CDR3 coding sequence is TGTGCCACCAGCAGAGAGTCACCCGGGTGGGCCGGCAGGGACACTGAAGCTTTCTTT.